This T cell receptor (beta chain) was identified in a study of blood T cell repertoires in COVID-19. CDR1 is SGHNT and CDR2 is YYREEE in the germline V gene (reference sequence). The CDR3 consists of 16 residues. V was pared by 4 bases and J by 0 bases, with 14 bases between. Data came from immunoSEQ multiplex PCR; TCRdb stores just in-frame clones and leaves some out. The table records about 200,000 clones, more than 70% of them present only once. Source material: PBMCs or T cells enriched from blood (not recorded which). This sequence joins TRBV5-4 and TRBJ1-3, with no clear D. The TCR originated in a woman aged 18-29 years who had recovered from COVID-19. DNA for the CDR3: TGTGCCAGCAGCCCCGGCGGTCCTAGCTCTGGAAACACCATATATTTT. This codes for CASSPGGPSSGNTIYF.